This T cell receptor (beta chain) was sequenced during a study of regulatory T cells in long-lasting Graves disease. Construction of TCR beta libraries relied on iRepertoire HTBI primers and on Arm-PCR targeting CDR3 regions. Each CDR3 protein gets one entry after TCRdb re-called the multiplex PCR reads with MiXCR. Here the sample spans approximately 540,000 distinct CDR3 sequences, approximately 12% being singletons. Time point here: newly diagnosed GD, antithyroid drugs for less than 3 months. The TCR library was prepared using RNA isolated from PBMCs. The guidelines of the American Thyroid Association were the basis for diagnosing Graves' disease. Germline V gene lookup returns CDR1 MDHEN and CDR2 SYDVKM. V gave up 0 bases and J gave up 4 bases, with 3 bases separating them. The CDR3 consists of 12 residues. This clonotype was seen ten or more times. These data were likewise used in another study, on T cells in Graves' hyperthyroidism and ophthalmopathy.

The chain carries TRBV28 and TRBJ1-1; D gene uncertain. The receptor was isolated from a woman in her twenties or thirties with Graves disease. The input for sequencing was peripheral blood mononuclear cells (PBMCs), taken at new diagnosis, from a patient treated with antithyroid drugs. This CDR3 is CASSLWSTEAFF. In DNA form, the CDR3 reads TGTGCCAGCAGTTTATGGAGCACTGAAGCTTTCTTT.